This T cell receptor beta chain was retrieved from a study of cytomegalovirus exposure and HLA in healthy donors. This clone was recorded once. The CDR3 extends over 13 amino acids. CDR1 is MNHEY and CDR2 is SMNVEV in the germline V gene (reference sequence). Trimming removed 8 bases from V and 3 bases from J, with 13 bases in between. Assay used: immunoSEQ multiplex PCR; TCRdb lists only in-frame clones, some missing. The repertoire includes about 180,000 clones, approximately 87% of them detected once, and more than 1.2% sits in the top ten. Material for sequencing was PBMCs. This TCR derives from a woman aged 25 to 39 in good health and CMV-seronegative. This rearrangement joins TRBV27 to TRBJ1-1; tentative D call: TRBD1 (6 bases). CDR3 DNA: TGTGCCAGCGGGATTGAGGGGGACACTGAAGCTTTCTTT. Encoded protein: CASGIEGDTEAFF.